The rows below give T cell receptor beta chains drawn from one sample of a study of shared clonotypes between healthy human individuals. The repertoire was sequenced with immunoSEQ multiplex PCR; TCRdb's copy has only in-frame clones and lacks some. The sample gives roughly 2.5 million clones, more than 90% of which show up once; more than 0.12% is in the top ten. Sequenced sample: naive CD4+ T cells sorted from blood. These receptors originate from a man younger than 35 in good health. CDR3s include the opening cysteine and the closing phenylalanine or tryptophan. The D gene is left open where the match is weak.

CDR3aa: CASSPTGTVFEPQHF
d_gene: -
j_gene: TRBJ1-5
v_gene: TRBV19

CDR3aa: CASSLTGEGNIQYF
d_gene: -
j_gene: TRBJ2-4
v_gene: TRBV5-1

CDR3aa: CSARVNTEAFF
d_gene: -
j_gene: TRBJ1-1
v_gene: TRBV20-1

CDR3aa: CASSLGGTDTQYF
d_gene: -
j_gene: TRBJ2-3
v_gene: TRBV11-3

CDR3aa: CASTRGSGTYEQYF
d_gene: -
j_gene: TRBJ2-7
v_gene: TRBV7-2

CDR3aa: CASSSTSGGAADTQYF
d_gene: TRBD2
j_gene: TRBJ2-3
v_gene: TRBV5-1

CDR3aa: CASMVGGFDETQYF
d_gene: -
j_gene: TRBJ2-5
v_gene: TRBV6-1

CDR3aa: CASSFGTGRGTGELFF
d_gene: TRBD1
j_gene: TRBJ2-2
v_gene: TRBV11-2

CDR3aa: CASSNRGQNEKLFF
d_gene: -
j_gene: TRBJ1-4
v_gene: TRBV27

CDR3aa: CASRASTDTQYF
d_gene: -
j_gene: TRBJ2-3
v_gene: TRBV6-1

CDR3aa: CASSLETTVSPLHF
d_gene: -
j_gene: TRBJ1-6
v_gene: TRBV5-1

CDR3aa: CASRMTGPYGYTF
d_gene: -
j_gene: TRBJ1-2
v_gene: TRBV28

CDR3aa: CAITGRNTDTQYF
d_gene: -
j_gene: TRBJ2-3
v_gene: TRBV10-3

CDR3aa: CASRTDSYTGELFF
d_gene: -
j_gene: TRBJ2-2
v_gene: TRBV2

CDR3aa: CASSLGATNEKLFF
d_gene: -
j_gene: TRBJ1-4
v_gene: TRBV5-1

CDR3aa: CASSRTNRGGETQYF
d_gene: TRBD1
j_gene: TRBJ2-5
v_gene: TRBV5-1

CDR3aa: CASSSPGRETQYF
d_gene: -
j_gene: TRBJ2-5
v_gene: TRBV28

CDR3aa: CASRHKSPSNWARYEQYF
d_gene: -
j_gene: TRBJ2-7
v_gene: TRBV12-2